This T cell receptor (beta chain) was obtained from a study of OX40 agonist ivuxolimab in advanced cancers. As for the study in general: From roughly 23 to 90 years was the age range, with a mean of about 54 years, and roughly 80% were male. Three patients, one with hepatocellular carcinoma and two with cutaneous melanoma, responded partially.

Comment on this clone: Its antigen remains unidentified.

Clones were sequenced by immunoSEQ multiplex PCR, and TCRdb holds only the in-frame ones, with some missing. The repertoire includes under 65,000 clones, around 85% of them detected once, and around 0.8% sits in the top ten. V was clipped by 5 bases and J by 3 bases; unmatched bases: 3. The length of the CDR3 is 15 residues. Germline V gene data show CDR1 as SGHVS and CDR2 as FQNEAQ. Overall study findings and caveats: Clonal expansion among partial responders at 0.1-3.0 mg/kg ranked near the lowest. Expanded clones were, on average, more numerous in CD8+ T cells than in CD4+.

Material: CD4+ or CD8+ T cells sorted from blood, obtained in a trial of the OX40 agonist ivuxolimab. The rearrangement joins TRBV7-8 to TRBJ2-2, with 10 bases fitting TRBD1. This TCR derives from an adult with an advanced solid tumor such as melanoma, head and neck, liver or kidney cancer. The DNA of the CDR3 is TGTGCCAGCAGCCTCGGACAGGGGGACACCGGGGAGCTGTTTTTT. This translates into CASSLGQGDTGELFF.